These 9 T cell receptor beta chains share one sample of origin, sequenced in a study of Tregs in tolerant kidney transplant recipients. The nonmyeloablative bone marrow transplants came from related graft donors, with transient mixed chimerism. Repertoires were generated with immunoSEQ multiplex PCR, while TCRdb's copy carries only in-frame clones and drops some. This listing includes tens of thousands of clones. This specimen was CD4+ T cells from blood (PBMCs), taken 24 months after the transplant. These receptors all come from a human patient who received a combined kidney and bone marrow transplant. Some T cells may be transferred from the graft donor.

Points on this clone: The CDR3 goes on 3 residues after the read ends, and that part is filled in from the germline J gene. The chain combines TRBV7-3 with TRBJ2-7; 9 nucleotides match TRBD1. The V gene end was trimmed by 5 bases and the J gene end by 2 bases; junction bases not matched to a gene: 4. The CDR3 runs 14 residues. The germline gives CDR1 SGHTA, CDR2 FQGTGA. CDR3 DNA (partial): TGTGCCAGCAGCCGTGGACAGGGGACCTACGAG. It is translated as CASSRGQGTYE. The whole CDR3 sequence reads CASSRGQGTYEQYF.

On this clone: The read falls 3 residues short of the CDR3 end, and the missing part is taken from the germline J gene. The chain carries TRBV11-1 and TRBJ1-1; possible D gene TRBD1, 5 bases. Trimming shortened V by 2 bases and J by 1 base, and 8 bases separated the two germline ends. CDR1 and CDR2 from the germline V gene are SGHAT and FQDESV (reference sequence). The CDR3 sequence is 14 residues long. The CDR3 DNA, read in part, is TGTGCCAGCAGCTTATTCCAGGGGAACACTGAA. Amino acids: CASSLFQGNTE. The full CDR3 sequence reads CASSLFQGNTEAFF.

About this clone itself: The CDR3 end is not reached by the read, which stops 3 residues before it; the germline J gene fills it in. This chain connects TRBV11-3 to TRBJ2-1; TRBD1 might be the D (5 bases). The CDR3 runs 13 residues. Trimming removed 4 bases at V and 5 bases at J, with 9 bases between. In germline, CDR1 is SGHNT, CDR2 YENEEA. The CDR3 protein is CASSSRQNNEQFF. The sequenced part of the CDR3 DNA is TGTGCCAGCAGCTCGAGACAGAACAATGAG. The variable domain in full, with the rest retrieved from reference TRBV11-3 and TRBJ2-1, is EAGVVQSPRYKIIEKKQPVAFWCNPISGHNTLYWYLQNLGQGPELLIRYENEEAVDDSQLPKDRFSAERLKGVDSTLKIQPAELGDSAVYLCASSSRQNNEQFFGPGTRLTVL.

Comment on this clone: The read gets to within 3 residues of the CDR3 end, and the germline J gene fills in the rest. V and J are TRBV7-9 and TRBJ1-1, with a tentative D call TRBD1 (5 bases). Germline assignment: CDR1 SEHNR and CDR2 FQNEAQ (reference sequence). The CDR3 totals 11 residues. Deletions cut 5 bases from V and 7 bases from J, with 8 bases between. The CDR3 loop is CASSRTNEAFF. Partial CDR3 DNA: TGTGCCAGCAGCCGGACAAATGAA.

As regards this clone: The read ends 3 residues early relative to the CDR3; the germline J gene fills the gap. The genes are TRBV5-6 and TRBJ1-1, with D perhaps matching TRBD1 (6 bases). The length of the CDR3 is 14 residues. The V gene lost 2 bases and the J gene lost 4 bases, with 12 bases spanning the gap. Germline V CDR1 and CDR2: SGHDT, YYEEEE. The DNA read from the CDR3 is TGTGCCAGCAGCTTTGGCAGGGGAGTCACTGAA. This gives the protein CASSFGRGVTE. The full CDR3 is CASSFGRGVTEAFF. Full variable domain (remainder filled in from reference TRBV5-6 and TRBJ1-1): DAGVTQSPTHLIKTRGQQVTLRCSPKSGHDTVSWYQQALGQGPQFIFQYYEEEERQRGNFPDRFSGHQFPNYSSELNVNALLLGDSALYLCASSFGRGVTEAFFGQGTRLTVV.

Its frequency marks this clone as medium-sized. Sequencing ends 3 residues short of the CDR3 end; the germline J gene provides the rest. The V and J genes are TRBV29-1 and TRBJ1-1, with no clear D. V lost 4 bases, J lost 0 bases, and 18 bases lay in between. CDR1 is SQVTM and CDR2 is ANQGSEA in the germline V gene. CDR3 length equals 16 residues. The CDR3 protein is CSVGSGTLTMNTEAFF. CDR3 DNA, as far as it was read: TGCAGCGTTGGGAGCGGAACACTCACCATGAACACTGAA.

A word on this clone: The read falls 3 residues short of the CDR3 end, and the missing part is taken from the germline J gene. This chain joins TRBV7-6 and TRBJ2-5; weak D call: TRBD1 (6 bases). CDR1 and CDR2 from the germline V gene are SGHVS and FNYEAQ. V was cut by 3 bases and J by 5 bases, with 10 bases left in between. There are 13 residues in the CDR3. The covered CDR3 bases are TGTGCCAGCAGCTTCACTAGGGGGGAGACC. It yields the protein CASSFTRGET. The full CDR3 protein is CASSFTRGETQYF.

This clone is identified as medium-sized (0.01 to 0.1%) from frequency. The CDR3 end is not reached by the read, which stops 3 residues before it; the germline J gene fills it in. The chain carries TRBV5-1 and TRBJ1-4; no clear D. This CDR3 contains 13 residues. Trimming pared 1 base from V and 3 bases from J, leaving 4 bases between. Germline V lookup: CDR1 SGHRS, CDR2 YFSETQ. Incomplete CDR3 DNA: TGCGCCAGCAGCTTGAGCCCTAATGAAAAA. This sequence encodes CASSLSPNEK. The entire CDR3 protein reads CASSLSPNEKLFF.

As to this clone: The observed sequence ends 3 residues before the CDR3 terminus, with the missing tail filled in from the germline J gene. This chain connects TRBV7-9 to TRBJ1-1, with D perhaps matching TRBD1 (5 bases). CDR3 size: 14 residues. The germline CDR1 and CDR2 sequences are SEHNR and FQNEAQ (reference sequence). V was clipped by 1 base and J by 5 bases, with 11 bases between them. This CDR3 reads CASSLGPSGTEAFF. Partial CDR3 DNA: TGTGCCAGCAGCTTAGGTCCGTCAGGGACTGAA.